This T cell receptor beta chain comes out of a study of post-analysis software for immune sequencing data. Germline-derived CDR1 and CDR2 are SGHNT and YYREEE (reference sequence). This CDR3 is 13 amino acids long. Notes on the study in general: Compared with controls, patients had more of about five TRBV segments, including TRBV5-6, TRBV5-1 and TRBV20-1. F-measure co-clustering was strong for batch-matched samples. A significant reduction in normalized Chao1 diversity was observed in multiple sclerosis patients versus controls.

A remark on this clonotype: The antigen is unknown.

TCR beta cDNA libraries included unique molecular identifiers. MiXCR was run by TCRdb on the PCR reads, yielding one entry per CDR3 protein. In the table there are about half a million distinct CDR3 sequences, around 40% of which are singletons. The chain recombines TRBV5-4 with TRBJ2-1; 9 nucleotides agree with TRBD1. TRBJ2-7 explains the end of the DNA better; the J call may be wrong. Specimen: blood. This receptor was obtained from a girl aged 5 to 17 with multiple sclerosis. The CDR3 DNA reads TGTGCCGTAGGGGACAGGGAATACAATGAGCAGTACTTC. Protein sequence: CAVGDREYNEQYF.